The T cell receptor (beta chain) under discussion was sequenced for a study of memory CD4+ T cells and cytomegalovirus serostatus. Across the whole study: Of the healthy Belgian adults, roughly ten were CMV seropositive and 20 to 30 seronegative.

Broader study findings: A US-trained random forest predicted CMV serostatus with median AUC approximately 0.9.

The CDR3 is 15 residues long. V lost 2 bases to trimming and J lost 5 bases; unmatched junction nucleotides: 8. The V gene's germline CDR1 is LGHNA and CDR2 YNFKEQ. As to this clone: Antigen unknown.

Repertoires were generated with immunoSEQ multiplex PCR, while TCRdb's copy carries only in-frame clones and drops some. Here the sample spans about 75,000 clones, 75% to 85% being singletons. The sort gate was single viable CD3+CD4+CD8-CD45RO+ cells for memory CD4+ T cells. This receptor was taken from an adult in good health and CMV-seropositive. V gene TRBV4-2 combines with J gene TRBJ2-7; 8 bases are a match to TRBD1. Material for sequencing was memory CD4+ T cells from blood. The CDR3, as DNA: TGTGCCAGCAGCCAAAGGACAGGGATCTGGCACGAGCAGTACTTC. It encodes CASSQRTGIWHEQYF.